These T cell receptor beta chains were read from a single sample in a study of PD-1 blockade in classical Hodgkin lymphoma. Here immunoSEQ multiplex PCR was the method, and the copy in TCRdb shows in-frame clones only, minus some. The sample consists of about 110,000 clones, approximately 90% of them appearing once. Specimen: peripheral blood mononuclear cells (PBMCs), collected before the second cycle of nivolumab. All receptors come from a human donor with classical Hodgkin lymphoma. The CDR3 runs from the conserved cysteine through the conserved F or W. A D gene is named only where the DNA matches it firmly. Where a row states a size, it is once, few, many or the class of an expanded clone; other rows omit it.

length | J | D | V | size | DNA | CDR3
16 | TRBJ2-7 | TRBD1 | TRBV7-9 | . | TGTGCCAGCAGCCAGGCTCAGGGGACAGGGACCCACGAGCAGTACTTC | CASSQAQGTGTHEQYF
14 | TRBJ1-2 | TRBD1 | TRBV27 | . | TGTGCCAGCAGTGAAGGGGGACAGAACTATGGCTACACCTTC | CASSEGGQNYGYTF
17 | TRBJ2-1 | . | TRBV12-2 | . | TGTGCAAGTCGCGTTAGTGGACTAGCGGGAGACAGTAATGAGCAGTTCTTC | CASRVSGLAGDSNEQFF
12 | TRBJ2-7 | . | TRBV6-1 | . | TGTGCCAGCGGGACAAGACTCTACGAGCAGTACTTC | CASGTRLYEQYF
14 | TRBJ2-4 | . | TRBV2 | . | TGTGCCAGCAGCAGACCATTAGCCAAAAACATTCAGTACTTC | CASSRPLAKNIQYF
15 | TRBJ2-1 | . | TRBV7-8 | . | TGTGCCAGCAGCTTACGCCCTAGCAGACCCAATGAGCAGTTCTTC | CASSLRPSRPNEQFF
17 | TRBJ2-1 | . | TRBV5-6 | . | TGTGCCAGCAGCTTGGCCTCGGAGGACTTCTCCTACAATGAGCAGTTCTTC | CASSLASEDFSYNEQFF
15 | TRBJ2-1 | . | TRBV19 | . | TGTGCCAGTAGTATGGGGACACGCTCCTACAATGAGCAGTTCTTC | CASSMGTRSYNEQFF
15 | TRBJ1-1 | . | TRBV11-2 | . | TGTGCCAGCAGCTTAGAAGGGGGACGGGTCACTGAAGCTTTCTTT | CASSLEGGRVTEAFF
12 | TRBJ2-1 | . | TRBV19 | few | TGTGCCAGTAGTATGAGGTTCGATGAGCAGTTCTTC | CASSMRFDEQFF
14 | TRBJ2-3 | . | TRBV30 | . | TGTGCCTGGACCGCCCTAGCCGGCACAGATACGCAGTATTTT | CAWTALAGTDTQYF
13 | TRBJ1-1 | . | TRBV10-2 | . | TGCGCCAGCAGTAGGACTGTGAACACTGAAGCTTTCTTT | CASSRTVNTEAFF
13 | TRBJ1-2 | . | TRBV2 | . | TGTGCCAGCAGTGATAGGGCAGGCCATGGCTACACCTTC | CASSDRAGHGYTF
18 | TRBJ2-6 | . | TRBV7-8 | . | TGTGCCAGCAGCTTAGTTGAACGGGGTCTGGCTGGGGCCAACGTCCTGACTTTC | CASSLVERGLAGANVLTF
11 | TRBJ1-1 | . | TRBV5-1 | . | TGCGCCAGCCATGGGGAGACTGAAGCTTTCTTT | CASHGETEAFF
12 | TRBJ1-1 | . | TRBV2 | . | TGTGCCAGCAGTGGGGTGTACACTGAAGCTTTCTTT | CASSGVYTEAFF
14 | TRBJ1-1 | . | TRBV28 | . | TGTGCCAGCAGTTCTTACGGGGGGAACACTGAAGCTTTCTTT | CASSSYGGNTEAFF